The next 8 T cell receptor beta chains were all read from a single sample in a study of blood T cell repertoires in COVID-19. Sequenced by immunoSEQ multiplex PCR; TCRdb stores in-frame clones only, minus some. The top ten clones hold about 3% of a sample with fewer than 110,000 clones, around 88% of them seen once. The sequenced material came from peripheral blood. The receptors shown here come from a human donor in a cohort sampled during active COVID-19.

The DNA of the CDR3 is TGTGCCAGCAGCCTTCCGTACCAAGAGACCCAGTACTTC. Encoded protein: CASSLPYQETQYF. This chain connects TRBV14 to TRBJ2-5, with no clear D. This CDR3 region has 13 residues. Trimming cost V 4 bases and J 0 bases, with 6 bases left between them. Germline V gene sequence: CDR1 SGHDN, CDR2 FVKESK.

V gene TRBV18 combines with J gene TRBJ2-5, with no clear D. This CDR3 comprises 13 residues. Trimming removed 2 bases at V and 5 bases at J, with 9 bases between. CDR1 is KGHSH, CDR2 LQKENI, per germline. CDR3 nucleotides: TGTGCCAGCTCACCAGGGCAAACGGAGACCCAGTACTTC. This sequence encodes CASSPGQTETQYF.

The chain combines TRBV5-5 with TRBJ1-5; weak D call: TRBD1 (6 bases). With 3 bases removed from V and 5 bases from J, the gap between germline ends came to 12 bases. The CDR3 is 14 residues long. The germline V gene has CDR1 SGHKS and CDR2 YYEKEE (reference sequence). CDR3 loop: CASSWGGGDQPQHF. CDR3 nucleotides: TGTGCCAGCAGCTGGGGCGGGGGCGATCAGCCCCAGCATTTT.

This clone was recorded a few times. The chain couples TRBV11-2 to TRBJ2-7; 9 bases map to TRBD2. Germline V gene sequence: CDR1 SGHAT, CDR2 FQNNGV. V was clipped by 5 bases and J by 6 bases; unmatched bases: 8. This CDR3 has 14 amino acids. CDR3 sequence: CASSHNSGRGEQYF. The CDR3 DNA follows: TGTGCCAGCAGCCATAATAGCGGGAGAGGCGAGCAGTACTTC.

V is TRBV4-1 and J is TRBJ2-3, with no clear D. From germline, CDR1 is MGHRA and CDR2 YSYEKL. V gave up 0 bases and J gave up 10 bases, with 8 bases separating them. The CDR3 runs 12 residues. CDR3 in amino acids: CASSQDTLAQYF. In DNA, the CDR3 is TGCGCCAGCAGCCAAGATACCCTAGCGCAGTATTTT.

The chain recombines TRBV7-2 with TRBJ2-3, with 8 bases lining up with TRBD2. Germline loops: CDR1 SGHTA, CDR2 FQGNSA. The CDR3 loop spans 17 amino acids. V was pared by 3 bases and J by 1 base, with 9 bases of the junction left unmatched. This CDR3 is CASSFSTGGWGTDTQYF. CDR3 nucleotide sequence: TGTGCCAGCAGCTTCTCGACGGGAGGGTGGGGCACAGATACGCAGTATTTT.

The chain carries TRBV5-1 and TRBJ2-7; 9 bases are a match to TRBD1. V lost 2 bases to trimming and J lost 3 bases; unmatched junction nucleotides: 6. Per germline, CDR1 SGHRS and CDR2 YFSETQ. This CDR3 contains 15 residues. CDR3 region: CASSLDGQGIYEQYF. As DNA, the CDR3 is TGCGCCAGCAGCTTAGACGGACAGGGGATCTACGAGCAGTACTTC.

V and J are TRBV28 and TRBJ1-5, with 8 bases identical to TRBD1. The CDR3 contains 16 residues. V lost 7 bases, J lost 2 bases, and 10 bases stayed unmatched. The germline gives CDR1 MDHEN, CDR2 SYDVKM. In DNA form, the CDR3 reads TGTGCCAGCACTTGGGACAGGCGAGGTCGCAATCAGCCCCAGCATTTT. Translation gives CASTWDRRGRNQPQHF.